These 32 T cell receptor beta chains share one sample of origin, sequenced in a study of cytomegalovirus exposure and HLA in healthy donors. PCR primers comprised 60 Vbeta and 13 Jbeta primers. Using immunoSEQ multiplex PCR, the repertoire was profiled, and TCRdb retains in-frame clones only, with some absent. The sample includes approximately 70,000 clones, roughly 64% seen only once; the top ten take 7.5% to 8%. Sequencing was done on a sample of PBMCs. Receptor source: a middle-aged man in good health and CMV-seropositive.

The chain uses TRBV10-3 and TRBJ1-2; a weak D match, TRBD1 (5 bases). The CDR3 has 12 residues. Per the germline V gene, CDR1 is ENHRY and CDR2 is SYGVKD. Trimming cost V 11 bases and J 4 bases, with 14 bases left between them. The CDR3 bases are TGTGCCGGCCGTGAAAGGGGCTATGGCTACACCTTC. This translates into CAGRERGYGYTF.

V and J are TRBV25-1 and TRBJ1-2, with a possible D match to TRBD1 (6 bases). The V and J ends lost 6 bases and 6 bases respectively, with 17 bases between them. This CDR3 contains 14 residues. Germline V gene data show CDR1 as MGHDK and CDR2 as SYGVNS. The CDR3 loop reads CASREGSGGDGYTF. CDR3 bases: TGTGCCAGCAGAGAAGGGTCTGGGGGCGATGGCTACACCTTC.

This clone showed up just a few times. This sequence joins TRBV28 and TRBJ1-2, with 10 bases aligning to TRBD1. This CDR3 region has 14 residues. J was trimmed by 5 bases and V by 5 bases; bases with no gene match: 5. Germline V gene data show CDR1 as MDHEN and CDR2 as SYDVKM. For the CDR3, the DNA is TGTGCCAGCAGTCGTGACAGGGGGCAGTATGGCTACACCTTC. This sequence encodes CASSRDRGQYGYTF.

This chain connects TRBV18 to TRBJ1-5; 9 bases align to TRBD1. The V segment lost 5 bases and the J segment 3 bases; nucleotides outside the gene matches: 5. Germline loops: CDR1 KGHSH, CDR2 LQKENI. The CDR3 runs 15 residues. CDR3 loop: CASSNTGGLNQPQHF. The CDR3 region has the DNA TGTGCCAGCTCAAATACAGGGGGCCTCAATCAGCCCCAGCATTTT.

V is TRBV7-8 and J is TRBJ2-7; D is undetermined. V gave up 3 bases and J gave up 6 bases, with 21 bases separating them. Germline-derived CDR1 and CDR2 are SGHVS and FQNEAQ. The CDR3 is 16 amino acids. CDR3 bases: TGTGCCAGCAGCTTTTTCCCGCAGGCCGAAGGCTCCGAGCAGTACTTC. Protein sequence: CASSFFPQAEGSEQYF.

The chain is built from TRBV28 and TRBJ2-2; 10 nucleotides agree with TRBD2. The CDR3 sequence is 17 residues long. The germline V gene encodes CDR1 MDHEN and CDR2 SYDVKM. With V trimmed by 5 bases and J by 1 base, 7 bases remained unmatched. The DNA of the CDR3 is TGTGCCAGCAGTCCCCGACTAGCGGGCCTGAACACCGGGGAGCTGTTTTTT. The encoded protein is CASSPRLAGLNTGELFF.

V usage is TRBV14 and J usage is TRBJ2-3; TRBD1 agrees at 7 bases. Trimming cost V 7 bases and J 6 bases; bases outside gene matches: 10. The CDR3 spans 14 residues. CDR1 and CDR2 (germline): SGHDN, FVKESK. CDR3 sequence: CASTRTGLGDTQYF. The CDR3 nucleotides are TGTGCCAGCACCAGGACAGGCCTTGGGGATACGCAGTATTTT.

The gene calls are TRBV5-5 and TRBJ1-1; the D gene is possibly TRBD1 (5 bases). Germline V gene lookup returns CDR1 SGHKS and CDR2 YYEKEE (reference sequence). V gave up 0 bases and J gave up 1 base, with 13 bases separating them. The CDR3 consists of 16 residues. Here the CDR3 reads CASSLVFAGGNTEAFF. In nucleotides, the CDR3 is TGTGCCAGCAGCTTGGTTTTTGCGGGGGGGAACACTGAAGCTTTCTTT. Full variable domain (missing parts from reference TRBV5-5 and TRBJ1-1): DAGVTQSPTHLIKTRGQQVTLRCSPISGHKSVSWYQQVLGQGPQFIFQYYEKEERGRGNFPDRFSARQFPNYSSELNVNALLLGDSALYLCASSLVFAGGNTEAFFGQGTRLTVV.

The chain is built from TRBV5-1 and TRBJ1-5; D might be TRBD1 (6 bases). Germline V lookup: CDR1 SGHRS, CDR2 YFSETQ. V was cut by 4 bases and J by 5 bases, with 10 bases left in between. CDR3 length: 13 residues. CDR3 in DNA: TGCGCCAGCAGCCGGGACATCCATCAGCCCCAGCATTTT. Protein product: CASSRDIHQPQHF.

This sequence joins TRBV27 and TRBJ2-5; D might be TRBD1 (5 bases). V was trimmed by 0 bases and J by 5 bases, leaving 13 bases between them. The germline CDR1 and CDR2 sequences are MNHEY and SMNVEV (reference sequence). CDR3 length: 15 residues. CDR3 amino acids: CASSLSTVASETQYF. In DNA form, the CDR3 reads TGTGCCAGCAGTTTATCGACAGTGGCCTCGGAGACCCAGTACTTC.

This clone has just a few counts. V and J are TRBV15 and TRBJ1-6, with D perhaps matching TRBD1 (6 bases). The germline V gene encodes CDR1 LNHNV and CDR2 YYDKDF (reference sequence). V was cut by 5 bases and J by 0 bases, with 8 bases left in between. The CDR3 totals 15 residues. CDR3 DNA: TGTGCCACCAGCGAGGACAGCTCCTATAATTCACCCCTCCACTTT. Translation gives CATSEDSSYNSPLHF. The full variable domain, in which reference TRBV15 and TRBJ1-6 provide the parts outside the CDR3, is DAMVIQNPRYQVTQFGKPVTLSCSQTLNHNVMYWYQQKSSQAPKLLFHYYDKDFNNEADTPDNFQSRRPNTSFCFLDIRSPGLGDTAMYLCATSEDSSYNSPLHFGNGTRLTVT.

The V and J genes are TRBV6-5 and TRBJ2-7; no firm D call. Germline V gene sequence: CDR1 MNHEY, CDR2 SVGAGI. This CDR3 contains 14 residues. Trimming pared 0 bases from V and 3 bases from J, leaving 9 bases between. The CDR3 sequence is CASSYSKLNYEQYF. CDR3 nucleotides: TGTGCCAGCAGTTACTCCAAACTAAACTACGAGCAGTACTTC.

V usage is TRBV10-3 and J usage is TRBJ1-2, with 7 bases lining up with TRBD1. The germline gives CDR1 ENHRY, CDR2 SYGVKD. The CDR3 length is 14 residues. Trimming removed 10 bases from V and 0 bases from J; junction bases left unmatched: 8. CDR3 protein: CATQGTDSNYGYTF. Written as DNA, the CDR3 is TGTGCCACACAGGGGACAGACTCTAACTATGGCTACACCTTC.

The chain has TRBV18 and TRBJ1-2, with 7 bases aligning to TRBD1. CDR1 is KGHSH, CDR2 LQKENI, per germline. The CDR3 runs 12 residues. Trimming removed 3 bases from V and 7 bases from J; junction bases left unmatched: 2. As DNA, the CDR3 is TGTGCCAGCTCACCCGGGGACAGTGGCTACACCTTC. It codes for CASSPGDSGYTF.

This clone has just a few counts. This chain links TRBV12-5 with TRBJ1-4; D is undetermined. Germline V lookup: CDR1 LGHNT, CDR2 FRNRAP. The V end lost 6 bases, the J end lost 1 base, and 15 bases lay between the germline ends. The length of the CDR3 is 16 residues. CDR3 loop: CASGVQLYETNEKLFF. The DNA for the CDR3 is TGTGCTAGTGGCGTACAGCTTTACGAAACTAATGAAAAACTGTTTTTT.

This CDR3 is CASSQGGQGFRNTIYF. CDR3 sequence (DNA): TGCGCCAGCAGCCAGGGCGGACAGGGTTTTAGAAACACCATATATTTT. The J gene is TRBJ1-3, the V gene TRBV4-1, with 8 bases identical to TRBD1. J was trimmed by 5 bases and V by 3 bases; bases with no gene match: 9. Germline V gives CDR1 MGHRA, CDR2 YSYEKL. This CDR3 is 16 amino acids long.

The genes are TRBV5-1 and TRBJ2-3; D is unresolved. The germline V gene encodes CDR1 SGHRS and CDR2 YFSETQ. The CDR3 runs to 14 residues. The germline V and J ends were trimmed by 0 bases and 4 bases, with 9 bases remaining between them. CDR3 sequence: CASSLGAIPDTQYF. CDR3 coding DNA: TGCGCCAGCAGCTTGGGTGCTATCCCAGATACGCAGTATTTT. Using reference TRBV5-1 and TRBJ2-3 for the parts outside the CDR3, the full variable domain is KAGVTQTPRYLIKTRGQQVTLSCSPISGHRSVSWYQQTPGQGLQFLFEYFSETQRNKGNFPGRFSGRQFSNSRSEMNVSTLELGDSALYLCASSLGAIPDTQYFGPGTRLTVL.

The CDR3 region has the DNA TGTGCCAGCAGTTACTCGCGTTCGAGCTCACCCCTCCACTTT. Translating it yields CASSYSRSSSPLHF. V and J are TRBV6-5 and TRBJ1-6; D call uncertain. V was trimmed by 0 bases and J by 10 bases, leaving 10 bases between them. The germline V gene encodes CDR1 MNHEY and CDR2 SVGAGI. The CDR3 covers 14 residues.

This chain joins TRBV5-8 and TRBJ2-3; D not resolved. This CDR3 comprises 14 residues. CDR1 is SGHTS and CDR2 is YDEGEE in the germline V gene. V dropped 0 bases and J dropped 0 bases, with 5 bases sitting between them. The CDR3 is CASSLGGSTDTQYF. The CDR3 DNA reads as TGTGCCAGCAGCTTGGGCGGTAGCACAGATACGCAGTATTTT.

The chain joins TRBV5-1 to TRBJ2-2, with D hard to call. Germline loops: CDR1 SGHRS, CDR2 YFSETQ. The CDR3 is made up of 15 amino acids. Trimming left V 0 bases short and J 2 bases short, with 8 bases between. The CDR3 loop is CASSLGGKNTGELFF. Here the CDR3 DNA reads TGCGCCAGCAGCTTGGGTGGCAAAAACACCGGGGAGCTGTTTTTT.

This clone showed up just once. The chain employs TRBV5-1 and TRBJ2-3; 11 bases align to TRBD2. This CDR3 is 15 amino acids long. Per germline, CDR1 SGHRS and CDR2 YFSETQ. V shed 0 bases and J 6 bases; nucleotides not matched to a gene: 3. The CDR3 sequence: CASSLEVAGGDTQYF. For the CDR3, the DNA is TGCGCCAGCAGCTTGGAGGTAGCGGGAGGGGATACGCAGTATTTT.

The genes are TRBV11-3 and TRBJ2-3; 8 bases are a match to TRBD1. The germline V gene encodes CDR1 SGHNT and CDR2 YENEEA. CDR3 length: 17 residues. V dropped 0 bases and J dropped 6; count of bases not matched to a gene: 11. The DNA for the CDR3 is TGTGCCAGCAGCTTAGACTCCCGGGACAGGCTTCGGGATACGCAGTATTTT. It specifies CASSLDSRDRLRDTQYF.

V is TRBV6-1 and J is TRBJ2-5, with TRBD1 as a possible D gene (5 bases). CDR1 MNHNS and CDR2 SASEGT come from the germline V gene. The CDR3 runs to 13 residues. The germline V and J ends were trimmed by 6 bases and 5 bases, with 13 bases remaining between them. The DNA of the CDR3 is TGTGCCAGCAGCCGGACACGAACTGAGACCCAGTACTTC. This translates into CASSRTRTETQYF.

This clone showed up just a few times. V is TRBV7-3 and J is TRBJ1-1; 12 nucleotides line up with TRBD1. Germline CDR1 reads SGHTA; CDR2 reads FQGTGA. This CDR3 is built from 15 residues. The V gene end was trimmed by 5 bases and the J gene end by 3 bases; junction bases not matched to a gene: 4. The CDR3 protein is CASSGGQGADTEAFF. CDR3 DNA: TGTGCCAGCAGCGGGGGACAGGGGGCTGACACTGAAGCTTTCTTT. Drawing the rest from reference TRBV7-3 and TRBJ1-1, the complete variable domain is GAGVSQTPSNKVTEKGKYVELRCDPISGHTALYWYRQSLGQGPEFLIYFQGTGAADDSGLPNDRFFAVRPEGSVSTLKIQRTERGDSAVYLCASSGGQGADTEAFFGQGTRLTVV.

The chain recombines TRBV15 with TRBJ2-5, with a weak D call TRBD2 (5 bases). The CDR3 sequence is 14 residues long. Germline V gene lookup returns CDR1 LNHNV and CDR2 YYDKDF (reference sequence). Trimming took off 1 base at V and 5 bases at J, with 11 bases between the two ends. CDR3 loop: CATSRGGAVETQYF. The DNA for the CDR3 is TGTGCCACCAGCAGAGGGGGAGCAGTCGAGACCCAGTACTTC.

The chain is built from TRBV9 and TRBJ2-2; D gene ambiguous. The CDR3 is 17 residues long. Germline assignment: CDR1 SGDLS and CDR2 YYNGEE. Trimming removed 0 bases from V and 3 bases from J, with 15 bases in between. The CDR3 nucleotides read TGTGCCAGCAGCGTAGGGCCCGCTGACATTGACACCGGGGAGCTGTTTTTT. The encoded protein is CASSVGPADIDTGELFF.

For the CDR3, the DNA is TGTGCCAGCAGTTCCCAGCCAGGGGACGCTTTCTTT. Encoded protein: CASSSQPGDAFF. V gene TRBV28 combines with J gene TRBJ1-1, with D maybe TRBD1 (6 bases). The CDR3 length is 12 residues. Germline V gene lookup returns CDR1 MDHEN and CDR2 SYDVKM. Trimming removed 4 bases from V and 11 bases from J, with 14 bases in between.

The V gene is TRBV2, the J gene TRBJ2-2, with 12 positions matching TRBD2. With 8 bases clipped from V and 7 bases from J, the junction kept 8 bases outside the gene matches. This CDR3 is 15 amino acids long. CDR1 and CDR2 (germline): SNHLY, FYNNEI. The CDR3 DNA reads TGTGCCAGCGCGAGTCTAGCGGGAGGGCACGGGGAGCTGTTTTTT. Translation: CASASLAGGHGELFF.

This clone appeared once. The J gene is TRBJ2-7, the V gene TRBV5-1, with a tentative D call TRBD1 (6 bases). The germline V gene has CDR1 SGHRS and CDR2 YFSETQ. The V end lost 4 bases, the J end lost 3 bases, and 8 bases lay between the germline ends. The CDR3 totals 12 residues. In DNA, the CDR3 is TGCGCCAGCAGCGTGGACAGCTACGAGCAGTACTTC. Encoded protein: CASSVDSYEQYF.

This clone was found a few times. The rearrangement uses TRBV2 and TRBJ2-2; a possible D gene is TRBD1 (6 bases). Trimming removed 6 bases from V and 1 base from J, with 12 bases in between. The CDR3 runs 15 residues. CDR1 and CDR2 (germline): SNHLY, FYNNEI. The CDR3, as DNA: TGTGCCAGCAGATCAGACAGGATGAACACCGGGGAGCTGTTTTTT. Its translation is CASRSDRMNTGELFF. Complete variable domain (other parts from reference TRBV2 and TRBJ2-2): EPEVTQTPSHQVTQMGQEVILRCVPISNHLYFYWYRQILGQKVEFLVSFYNNEISEKSEIFDDQFSVERPDGSNFTLKIRSTKLEDSAMYFCASRSDRMNTGELFFGEGSRLTVL.

The CDR3 region has the DNA TGTGCCAGCGGACAGGGACTTGGCTACAATGAGCAGTTCTTC. This translates into CASGQGLGYNEQFF. The rearrangement joins TRBV9 to TRBJ2-1; TRBD1 matches 8 bases. Germline CDR1 SGDLS, CDR2 YYNGEE. The CDR3 has 14 amino acids. The J segment lost 3 bases and the V segment lost 7 bases, leaving 6 bases of the junction unmatched.

This clone appeared a single time. The chain couples TRBV4-3 to TRBJ1-1; D is undetermined. The V gene's germline CDR1 is LGHNA and CDR2 YSLEER. This CDR3 has 13 residues. Between the trimmed V and J ends, which lost 0 bases and 4 bases, there was a span of 6 bases. The chain's CDR3 is CASSQDGTTEAFF. CDR3 bases: TGCGCCAGCAGCCAAGATGGCACCACTGAAGCTTTCTTT.